This T cell receptor beta chain is drawn from a study of cytomegalovirus exposure and HLA in healthy donors. Study as a whole: Of more than 350 genotyped donors, 81% clustered with self-reported Caucasian donors.

With respect to this clone: The target antigen is unknown.

PCR involved 60 Vbeta and 13 Jbeta primers. Only in-frame clones appear in the TCRdb table, and some are missing; sequencing was by immunoSEQ multiplex PCR. The sample carries around 100,000 clones, around 80% recorded once. Findings and limits, study-wide: In a later analysis, donors in an Asian-associated ancestry cluster reportedly had fewer N-insertions in productive TCRs than the cohort mean. Common viral pathogens (according to a later analysis) appeared linked to several of the most significant clusters. About 87% or about 30% of the time was how often most TCR beta V segments were productive, according to an earlier analysis.

Sequences were obtained from PBMCs. The clonotype comes from a woman between 18 and 29 years old in good health and CMV-seropositive.

The CDR3 region has the DNA TGCGCCAGCAGTCCCCGGCCAGGTTTAGGCTACGAGCAGTACTTC. It codes for CASSPRPGLGYEQYF. The chain joins TRBV23-1 to TRBJ2-5; D gene ambiguous. The closer fit of TRBJ2-7 to the DNA end suggests the J call may be wrong. TRBV23-1 qualifies as an ORF whose function is uncertain. The CDR3 runs 15 residues.